This is a list of T cell receptor beta chains from one sample in a study of T cells in Graves' hyperthyroidism and ophthalmopathy. A single record per CDR3 protein comes from TCRdb applying MiXCR to the multiplex PCR reads. This table has about 410,000 distinct CDR3 sequences, roughly 15% appearing once. Specimen: blood. The receptors were gathered from a woman under 40 with Graves' ophthalmopathy. Both conserved end residues are part of each CDR3. A D gene is named only where the DNA matches it firmly. Only part of the rows carry a size: once, few, many, or a class if the clone is expanded.

d_gene,j_gene,abundance,v_gene,CDR3aa,CDR3nt
TRBD2,TRBJ2-1,many,TRBV7-2,CASDLWGGGSYNEQFF,TGTGCCAGCGACCTTTGGGGCGGGGGCTCCTACAATGAGCAGTTCTTC
TRBD1,TRBJ2-1,-,TRBV25-1,CASSPRTGVPYNEQFF,TGTGCCAGCAGTCCTCGGACAGGGGTCCCCTACAATGAGCAGTTCTTC
-,TRBJ1-5,-,TRBV7-9,CASSLGGWQPQHF,TGTGCCAGCAGCTTAGGAGGGTGGCAGCCCCAGCATTTT
TRBD1,TRBJ1-2,many,TRBV12-3/TRBV12-4,CASSTSGGFYGYTF,TGTGCCAGCAGTACTTCAGGGGGCTTCTATGGCTACACCTTC
-,TRBJ2-7,few,TRBV7-9,CASSLATGHTEQYF,TGTGCCAGCAGCTTAGCGACGGGTCACACCGAGCAGTACTTC
TRBD2,TRBJ2-7,-,TRBV3-1,CASRPGLAAHYEQYF,TGTGCCAGCAGACCGGGACTAGCGGCACACTACGAGCAGTACTTC
TRBD2,TRBJ2-1,many,TRBV28,CASSFRRGDNEQFF,TGTGCCAGCAGTTTCCGGCGGGGGGACAATGAGCAGTTCTTC
-,TRBJ1-6,few,TRBV12-3/TRBV12-4,CASSLGAPVVRRNSPLHF,TGTGCCAGCAGTTTAGGGGCGCCGGTGGTACGACGGAATTCACCCCTCCACTTT
-,TRBJ2-3,-,TRBV6-1,CASRGTGDTQYF,TGTGCCAGCAGAGGAACCGGGGATACGCAGTATTTT
TRBD1,TRBJ1-3,few,TRBV20-1,CSAPPGGPGNTIYF,TGCAGTGCTCCACCAGGGGGCCCTGGAAACACCATATATTTT
-,TRBJ2-3,many,TRBV12-3/TRBV12-4,CVGLGAARTDTQYF,TGTGTCGGCTTGGGGGCAGCCCGCACAGATACGCAGTATTTT
TRBD1,TRBJ1-1,few,TRBV19,CASTPGQGAVTEAFF,TGTGCCAGTACCCCCGGACAGGGGGCTGTAACTGAAGCTTTCTTT
-,TRBJ1-1,-,TRBV7-2,CTTSRFVNTEAFF,TGTACAACCTCCCGGTTTGTGAACACTGAAGCTTTCTTT
-,TRBJ2-2,-,TRBV3-1,CANSIDIAGELFF,TGTGCCAACAGCATCGATATCGCCGGGGAGCTGTTTTTT